This TCR beta chain was identified during a study of cytomegalovirus exposure and HLA in healthy donors (dated by TCRdb to 2016 to 2017). About the investigation overall: According to a later analysis, one platform produced both the roughly 110 validation repertoires and the 670 or so repertoires of the first cohort. A separate validation cohort of over 95 different subjects was used in addition to the 666-subject first cohort. The study was designed to test whether signatures of past pathogen exposure could be identified by cataloging public T cell receptors. High-throughput TCR immunosequencing, statistical association of individual TCRs with disease status, and machine learning were combined to predict cytomegalovirus infection status. Beyond this particular receptor, the publication reports: The study listed over 150 TCR beta chains as associated with cytomegalovirus. It was suggested by the authors that the approach could potentially be generalized to other disease states and immunological phenotypes. The validation cohort had no HLA typing available for a later analysis, so co-occurrence within that cohort was assessed over all 120 or so repertoires. The classifier was reported to diagnose cytomegalovirus status with high specificity and sensitivity in both the original cohort and the validation cohort. While some public TCRs were present in many individuals, most TCR sequences turned up only very rarely across donors. A later analysis found that TCRs clustered in the first cohort also tended to co-occur in the approximately 120 validation repertoires, with 94% of cluster scores above 0. In vitro tests confirmed that a few of the cytomegalovirus-associated TCR beta chains recognize cytomegalovirus antigens.

The receptor library was made with the immunoSEQ multiplex PCR assay. Concerning the study's data processing: A statistical classification framework was developed to diagnose cytomegalovirus status using the catalog of TCR beta chain sequences. TCRdb limited this immuneACCESS table to in-frame rearrangements with V and J called. A share of clones is missing; checked studies link under half to unresolved V genes, and the rest is unexplained. V and J calls and clone size come straight from that table; D and trimming were deduced from the DNA. In all, the sample holds about 160,000 clones, and less than 90% of those were seen once. 10% to 13% of the sample is taken by the ten largest. The donors belonged to the validation cohort of about 110 subjects, which was separate from the roughly 670-subject first cohort. This clone was recorded a few times. It has no known antigen specificity. The sample holds no much larger clone one base away, and base qualities are not on file.

The CDR3, cysteine through phenylalanine, is 14 amino acids long. Kept here is only the CDR3 DNA, which spans 42 bases and is read in frame from base 1. Trimming removed 8 bases from V and 2 bases from J, leaving 13 bases between the germline ends. CDR1 and CDR2, looked up from the germline V gene, are MNHEY and SVGAGI. The rearrangement joined TRBV6-5 to TRBJ1-5, with TRBD1 perhaps the D gene, on 5 matching bases. This TCR was recovered from a young man in good health and CMV-seropositive. Sequencing was done on a sample of PBMCs. The DNA is TGTGCCAGCGGGGCAATTTCTCGCAATCAGCCCCAGCATTTT. Translation gives CASGAISRNQPQHF.